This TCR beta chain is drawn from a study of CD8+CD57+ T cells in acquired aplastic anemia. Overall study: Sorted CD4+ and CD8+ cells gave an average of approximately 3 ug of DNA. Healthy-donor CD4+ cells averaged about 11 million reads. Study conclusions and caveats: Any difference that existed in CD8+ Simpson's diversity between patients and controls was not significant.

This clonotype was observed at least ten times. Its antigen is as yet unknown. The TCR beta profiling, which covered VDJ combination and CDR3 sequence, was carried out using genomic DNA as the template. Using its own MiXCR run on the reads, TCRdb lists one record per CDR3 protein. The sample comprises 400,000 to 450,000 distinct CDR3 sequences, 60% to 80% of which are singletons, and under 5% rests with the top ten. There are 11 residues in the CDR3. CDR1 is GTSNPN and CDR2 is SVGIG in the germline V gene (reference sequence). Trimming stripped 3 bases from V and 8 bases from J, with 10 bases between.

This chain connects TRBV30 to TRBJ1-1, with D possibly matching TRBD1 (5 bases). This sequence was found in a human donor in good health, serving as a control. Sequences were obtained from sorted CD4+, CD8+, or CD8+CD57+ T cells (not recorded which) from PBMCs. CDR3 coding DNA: TGTGCCTGGAGCGCGGACAAAGAAGCTTTCTTT. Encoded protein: CAWSADKEAFF.